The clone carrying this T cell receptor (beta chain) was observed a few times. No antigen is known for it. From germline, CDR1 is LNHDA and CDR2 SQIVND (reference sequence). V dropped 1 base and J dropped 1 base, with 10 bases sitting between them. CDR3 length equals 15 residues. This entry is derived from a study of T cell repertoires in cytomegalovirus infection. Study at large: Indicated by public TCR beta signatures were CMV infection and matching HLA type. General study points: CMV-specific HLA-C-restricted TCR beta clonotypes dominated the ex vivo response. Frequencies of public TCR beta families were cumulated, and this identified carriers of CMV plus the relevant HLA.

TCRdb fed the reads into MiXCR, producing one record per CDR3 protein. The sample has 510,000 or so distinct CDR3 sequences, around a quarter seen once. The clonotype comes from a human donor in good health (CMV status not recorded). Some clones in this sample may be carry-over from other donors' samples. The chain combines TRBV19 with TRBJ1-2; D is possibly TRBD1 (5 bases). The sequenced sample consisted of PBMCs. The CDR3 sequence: CASSIGGAVNYGYTF. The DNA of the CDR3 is TGTGCCAGTAGTATAGGCGGGGCCGTTAACTATGGCTACACCTTC.